The entry below gives a single T cell receptor (beta chain) sequence along with its context. These data originate in a study of blood T cell repertoires in COVID-19. Study context: COVID-19 samples collected from the United States, Italy and Spain covered acute and convalescent phases.

The CDR3 extends over 17 amino acids. Germline V gene sequence: CDR1 GTSNPN, CDR2 SVGIG (reference sequence). V was clipped by 3 bases and J by 3 bases; unmatched bases: 15. Original processing methods: It was from reference gene primer amplification that nucleated cell counts were estimated. Measured with immunoSEQ multiplex PCR; TCRdb has only the in-frame clones, and not every one. V and J calls plus clone size are reproduced from that table; the DNA served to infer D and trimming. This sample has fewer than 150,000 clones; 70% to 80% occur once, and the top ten carry roughly 9.7%. The chain is built from TRBV30 and TRBJ2-7; 9 positions match TRBD1. The sample consisted of peripheral blood. This TCR was recovered from a man aged 60 to 69 who had recovered from COVID-19. In DNA form, the CDR3 reads TGTGCCTGGAGCCAACCCCCAGGGGACAGGGTCTACTACGAGCAGTACTTC. Translating gives CAWSQPPGDRVYYEQYF.